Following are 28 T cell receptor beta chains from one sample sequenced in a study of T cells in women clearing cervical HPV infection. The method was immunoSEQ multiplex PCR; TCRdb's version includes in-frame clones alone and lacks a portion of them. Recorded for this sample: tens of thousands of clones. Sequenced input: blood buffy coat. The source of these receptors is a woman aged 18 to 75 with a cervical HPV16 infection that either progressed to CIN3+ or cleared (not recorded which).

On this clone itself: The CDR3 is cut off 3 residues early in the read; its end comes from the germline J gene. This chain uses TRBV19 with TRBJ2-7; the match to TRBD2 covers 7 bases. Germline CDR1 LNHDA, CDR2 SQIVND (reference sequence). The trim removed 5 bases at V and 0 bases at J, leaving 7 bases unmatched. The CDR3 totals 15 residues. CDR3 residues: CASSDASGLSYEQYF. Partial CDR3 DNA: TGTGCCAGTAGTGACGCTAGCGGCCTCTCCTACGAG.

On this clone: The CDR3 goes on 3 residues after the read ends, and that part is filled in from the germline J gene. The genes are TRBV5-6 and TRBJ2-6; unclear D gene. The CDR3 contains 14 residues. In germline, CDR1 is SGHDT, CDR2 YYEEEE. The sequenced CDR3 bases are TGTGCCAGCAGCTTGGCCGGGTATAATTCACTC. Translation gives CASSLAGYNSL. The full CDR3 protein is CASSLAGYNSLLTF. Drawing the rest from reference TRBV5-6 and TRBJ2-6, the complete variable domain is DAGVTQSPTHLIKTRGQQVTLRCSPKSGHDTVSWYQQALGQGPQFIFQYYEEEERQRGNFPDRFSGHQFPNYSSELNVNALLLGDSALYLCASSLAGYNSLLTFGAGSRLTVL.

The CDR3 bases that were read are TGTGCCAGCAGCCTCATACAGGGTGGGGTCCTGGGTGGC. This gives the protein CASSLIQGGVLGG. The CDR3, in full, reads CASSLIQGGVLGGYTF. V gene TRBV7-6 combines with J gene TRBJ1-2, with a tentative D call TRBD1 (6 bases). Sequencing ends 3 residues short of the CDR3 end; the germline J gene provides the rest. V lost 5 bases to trimming and J lost 7 bases, with 23 bases between them. Germline CDR1 reads SGHVS; CDR2 reads FNYEAQ. The CDR3 loop spans 16 amino acids. Full variable domain (rest looked up from reference TRBV7-6 and TRBJ1-2): GAGVSQSPRYKVTKRGQDVALRCDPISGHVSLYWYRQALGQGPEFLTYFNYEAQQDKSGLPNDRFSAERPEGSISTLTIQRTEQRDSAMYRCASSLIQGGVLGGYTFGSGTRLTVV.

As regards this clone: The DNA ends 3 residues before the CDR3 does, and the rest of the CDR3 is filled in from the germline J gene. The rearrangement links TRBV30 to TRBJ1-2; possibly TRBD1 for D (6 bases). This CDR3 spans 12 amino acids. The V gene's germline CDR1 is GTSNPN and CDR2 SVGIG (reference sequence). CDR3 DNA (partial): TGTGCCTGTTCCCCCTGGGACAATGAC. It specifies CACSPWDND. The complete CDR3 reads CACSPWDNDYTF.

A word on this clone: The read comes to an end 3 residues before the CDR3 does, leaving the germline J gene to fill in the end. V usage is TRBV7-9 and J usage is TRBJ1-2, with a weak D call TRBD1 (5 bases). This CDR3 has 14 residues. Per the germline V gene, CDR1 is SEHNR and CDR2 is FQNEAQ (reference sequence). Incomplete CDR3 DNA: TGTGCCAGCAGCTTAGAGGGGCCGGCCGATACC. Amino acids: CASSLEGPADT. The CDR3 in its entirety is CASSLEGPADTYTF.

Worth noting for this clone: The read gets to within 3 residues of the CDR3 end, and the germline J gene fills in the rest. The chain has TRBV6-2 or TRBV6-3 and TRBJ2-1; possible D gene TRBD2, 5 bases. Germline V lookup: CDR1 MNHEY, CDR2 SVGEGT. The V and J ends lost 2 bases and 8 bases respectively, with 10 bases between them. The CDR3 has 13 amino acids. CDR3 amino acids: CASSYGLNYEQFF. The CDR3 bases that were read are TGTGCCAGCAGTTACGGACTTAACTATGAG.

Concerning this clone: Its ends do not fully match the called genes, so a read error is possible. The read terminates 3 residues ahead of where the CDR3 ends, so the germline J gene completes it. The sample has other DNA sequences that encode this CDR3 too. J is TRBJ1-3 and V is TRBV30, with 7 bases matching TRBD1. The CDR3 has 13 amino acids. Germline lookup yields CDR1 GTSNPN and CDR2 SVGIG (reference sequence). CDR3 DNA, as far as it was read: TGTGCCTGGAACCTGGGACAGCGAAACACG. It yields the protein CAWNLGQRNT. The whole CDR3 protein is CAWNLGQRNTIYF.

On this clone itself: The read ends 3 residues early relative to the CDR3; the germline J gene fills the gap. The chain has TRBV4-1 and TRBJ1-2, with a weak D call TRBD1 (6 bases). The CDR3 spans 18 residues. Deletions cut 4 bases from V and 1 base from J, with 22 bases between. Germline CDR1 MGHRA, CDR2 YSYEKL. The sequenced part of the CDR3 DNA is TGCGCCAGCAGCCTTAGACCTGGCGTTCGACAGGTTAACTATGGC. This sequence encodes CASSLRPGVRQVNYG. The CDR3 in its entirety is CASSLRPGVRQVNYGYTF.

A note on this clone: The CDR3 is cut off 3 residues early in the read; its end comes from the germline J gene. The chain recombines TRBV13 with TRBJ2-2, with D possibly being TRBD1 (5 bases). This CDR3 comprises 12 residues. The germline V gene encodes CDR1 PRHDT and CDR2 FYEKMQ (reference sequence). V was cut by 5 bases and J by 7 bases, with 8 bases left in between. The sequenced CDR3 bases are TGTGCCAGCAGCCTTAGGGGCGGGGAG. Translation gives CASSLRGGE. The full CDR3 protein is CASSLRGGELFF.

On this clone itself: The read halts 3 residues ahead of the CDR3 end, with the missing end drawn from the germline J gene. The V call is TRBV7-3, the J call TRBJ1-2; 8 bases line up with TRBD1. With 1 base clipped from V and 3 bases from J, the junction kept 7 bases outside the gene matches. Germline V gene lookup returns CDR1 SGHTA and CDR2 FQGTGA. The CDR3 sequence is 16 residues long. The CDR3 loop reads CASSLNGQGADYGYTF. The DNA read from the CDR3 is TGTGCCAGCAGCTTAAATGGGCAGGGGGCAGACTATGGC.

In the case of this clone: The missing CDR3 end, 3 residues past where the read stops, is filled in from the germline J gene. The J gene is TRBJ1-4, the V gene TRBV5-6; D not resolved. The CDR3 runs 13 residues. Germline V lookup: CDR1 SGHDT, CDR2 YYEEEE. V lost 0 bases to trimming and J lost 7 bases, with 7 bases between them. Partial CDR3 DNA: TGTGCCAGCAGCTTGGGCGGGTTTGAAAAA. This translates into CASSLGGFEK. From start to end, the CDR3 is CASSLGGFEKLFF.

The CDR3 spells CAYGARTGNEKLFF. The CDR3 bases that were read are TGTGCCTACGGGGCGAGGACAGGGAATGAAAAG. The chain couples TRBV30 to TRBJ2-2; 8 bases line up with TRBD1. The sequence runs out 3 residues before the end of the CDR3; the remainder is reconstructed from the germline J gene. Germline V gives CDR1 GTSNPN, CDR2 SVGIG (reference sequence). This CDR3 has 14 residues.

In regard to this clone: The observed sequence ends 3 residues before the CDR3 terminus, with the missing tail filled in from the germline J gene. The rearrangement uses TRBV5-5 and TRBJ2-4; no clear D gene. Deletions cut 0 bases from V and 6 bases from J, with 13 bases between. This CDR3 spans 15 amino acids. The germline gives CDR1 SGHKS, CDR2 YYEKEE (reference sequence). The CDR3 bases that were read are TGTGCCAGCAGCTTGGCGGCGGCCCCTCGAAACATT. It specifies CASSLAAAPRNI. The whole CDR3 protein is CASSLAAAPRNIQYF.

The CDR3 region is CASSFGGGSADTYTF. The DNA read from the CDR3 is TGTGCCAGCAGCTTTGGCGGGGGGTCCGCAGATACC. The chain is built from TRBV7-3 and TRBJ1-2, with D possibly TRBD1 on 5 matching bases. Read data end 3 residues before the CDR3 end; the end is taken from the germline J gene. Germline V lookup: CDR1 SGHTA, CDR2 FQGTGA. The CDR3 loop spans 15 amino acids.

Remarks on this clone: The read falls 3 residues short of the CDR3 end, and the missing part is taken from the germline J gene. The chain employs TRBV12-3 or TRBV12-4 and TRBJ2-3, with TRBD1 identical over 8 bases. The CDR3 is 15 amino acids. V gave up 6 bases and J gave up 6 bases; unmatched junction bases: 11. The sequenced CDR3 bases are TGTGCCAGCAGGTACGGGACAGGACCTTTCGATACG. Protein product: CASRYGTGPFDT. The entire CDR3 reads CASRYGTGPFDTQYF.

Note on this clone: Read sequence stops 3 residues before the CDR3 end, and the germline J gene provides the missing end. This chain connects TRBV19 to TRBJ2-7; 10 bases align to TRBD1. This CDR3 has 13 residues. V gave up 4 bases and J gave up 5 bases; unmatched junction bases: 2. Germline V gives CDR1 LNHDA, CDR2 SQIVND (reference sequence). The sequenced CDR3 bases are TGTGCCAGTAGTAGACAGGGGGCACACGAG. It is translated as CASSRQGAHE. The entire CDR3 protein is CASSRQGAHEQYF.

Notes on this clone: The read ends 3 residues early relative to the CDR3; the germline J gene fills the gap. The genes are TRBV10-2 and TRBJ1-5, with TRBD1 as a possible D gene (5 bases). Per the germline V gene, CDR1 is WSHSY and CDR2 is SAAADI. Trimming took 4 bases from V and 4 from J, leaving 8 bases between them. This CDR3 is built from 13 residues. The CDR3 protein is CASSGQMNQPQHF. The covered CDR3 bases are TGCGCCAGCAGTGGACAGATGAATCAGCCC.

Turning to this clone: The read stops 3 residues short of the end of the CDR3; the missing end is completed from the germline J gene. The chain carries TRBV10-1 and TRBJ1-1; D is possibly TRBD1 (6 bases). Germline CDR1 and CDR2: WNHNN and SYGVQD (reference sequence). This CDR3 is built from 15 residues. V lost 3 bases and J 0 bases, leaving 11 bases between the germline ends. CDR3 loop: CASSDSTGMNTEAFF. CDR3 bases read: TGCGCCAGCAGTGATTCCACAGGGATGAACACTGAA.

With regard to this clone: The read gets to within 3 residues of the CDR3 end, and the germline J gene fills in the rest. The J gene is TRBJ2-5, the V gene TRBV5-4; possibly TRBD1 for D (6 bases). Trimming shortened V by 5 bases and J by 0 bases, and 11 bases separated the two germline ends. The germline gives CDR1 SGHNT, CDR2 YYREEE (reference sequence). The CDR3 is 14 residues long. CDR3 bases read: TGTGCCAGCAGGGCGGACAGCTACCAAGAGACC. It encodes CASRADSYQET. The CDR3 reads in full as CASRADSYQETQYF. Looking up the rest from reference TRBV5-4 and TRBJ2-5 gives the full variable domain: ETGVTQSPTHLIKTRGQQVTLRCSSQSGHNTVSWYQQALGQGPQFIFQYYREEENGRGNFPPRFSGLQFPNYSSELNVNALELDDSALYLCASRADSYQETQYFGPGTRLLVL.

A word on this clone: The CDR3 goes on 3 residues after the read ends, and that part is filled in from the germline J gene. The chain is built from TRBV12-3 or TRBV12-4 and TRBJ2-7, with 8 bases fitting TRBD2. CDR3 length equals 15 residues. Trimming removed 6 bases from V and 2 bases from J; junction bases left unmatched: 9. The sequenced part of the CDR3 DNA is TGTGCCAGCAGCGGGGCTAGCGGGTTAGCCTACGAG. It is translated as CASSGASGLAYE. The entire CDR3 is CASSGASGLAYEQYF.

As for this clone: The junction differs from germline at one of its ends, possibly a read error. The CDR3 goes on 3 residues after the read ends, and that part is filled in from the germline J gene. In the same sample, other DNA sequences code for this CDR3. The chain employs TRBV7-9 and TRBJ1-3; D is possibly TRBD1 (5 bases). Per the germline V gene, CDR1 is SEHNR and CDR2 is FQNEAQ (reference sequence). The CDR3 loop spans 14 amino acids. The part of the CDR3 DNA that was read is TGTGCCAGCAGCTTAGCGGGGACTGGAAACACT. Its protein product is CASSLAGTGNT. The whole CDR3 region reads CASSLAGTGNTIYF.

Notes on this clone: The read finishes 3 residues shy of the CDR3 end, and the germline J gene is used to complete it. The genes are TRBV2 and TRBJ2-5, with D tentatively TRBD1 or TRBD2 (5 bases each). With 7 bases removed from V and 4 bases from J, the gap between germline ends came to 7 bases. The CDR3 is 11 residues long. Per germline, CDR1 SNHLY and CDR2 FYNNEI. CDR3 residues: CASKRGETQYF. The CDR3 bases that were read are TGTGCCAGCAAGAGGGGAGAGACC.

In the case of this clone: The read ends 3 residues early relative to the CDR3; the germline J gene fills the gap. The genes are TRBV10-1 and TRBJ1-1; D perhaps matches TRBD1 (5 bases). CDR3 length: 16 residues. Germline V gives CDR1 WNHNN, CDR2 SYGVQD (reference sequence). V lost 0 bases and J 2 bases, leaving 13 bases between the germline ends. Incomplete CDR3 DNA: TGCGCCAGCAGTGAGTCAATCGCGGGGCGAAACACTGAA. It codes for CASSESIAGRNTE. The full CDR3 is CASSESIAGRNTEAFF.

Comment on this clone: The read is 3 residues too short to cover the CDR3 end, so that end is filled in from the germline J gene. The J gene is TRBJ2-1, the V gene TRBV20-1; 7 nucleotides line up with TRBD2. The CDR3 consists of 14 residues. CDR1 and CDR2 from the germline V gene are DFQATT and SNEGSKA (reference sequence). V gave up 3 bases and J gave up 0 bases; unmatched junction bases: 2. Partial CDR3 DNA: TGCAGTGCTAGCCCTAGCGGCTCCTACAATGAG. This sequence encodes CSASPSGSYNE. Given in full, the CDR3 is CSASPSGSYNEQFF.

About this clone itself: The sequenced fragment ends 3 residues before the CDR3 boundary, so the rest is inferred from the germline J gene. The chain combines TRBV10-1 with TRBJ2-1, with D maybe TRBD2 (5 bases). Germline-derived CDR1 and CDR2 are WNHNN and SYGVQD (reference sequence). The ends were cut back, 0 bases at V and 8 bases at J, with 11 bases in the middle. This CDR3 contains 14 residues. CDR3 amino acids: CASSESGSGDEQFF. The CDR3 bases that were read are TGCGCCAGCAGTGAGTCTGGCAGCGGCGATGAG.

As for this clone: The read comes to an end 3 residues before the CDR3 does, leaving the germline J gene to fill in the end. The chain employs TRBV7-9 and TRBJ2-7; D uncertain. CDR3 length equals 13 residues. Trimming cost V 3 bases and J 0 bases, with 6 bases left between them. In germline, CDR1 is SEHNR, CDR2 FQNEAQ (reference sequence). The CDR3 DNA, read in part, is TGTGCCAGCAGCTTCCGCGGCTCCTACGAG. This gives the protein CASSFRGSYE. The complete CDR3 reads CASSFRGSYEQYF.

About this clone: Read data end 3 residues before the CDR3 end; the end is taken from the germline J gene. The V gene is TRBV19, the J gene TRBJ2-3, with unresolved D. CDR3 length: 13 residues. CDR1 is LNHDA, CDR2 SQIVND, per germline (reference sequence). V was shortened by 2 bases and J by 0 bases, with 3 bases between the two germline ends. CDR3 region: CASSIQSTDTQYF. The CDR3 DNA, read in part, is TGTGCCAGTAGTATACAGAGCACAGATACG.

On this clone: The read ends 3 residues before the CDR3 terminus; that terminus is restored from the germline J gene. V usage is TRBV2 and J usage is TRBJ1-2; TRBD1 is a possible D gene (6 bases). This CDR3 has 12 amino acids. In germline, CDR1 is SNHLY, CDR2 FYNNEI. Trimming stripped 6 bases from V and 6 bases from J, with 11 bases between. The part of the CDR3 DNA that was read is TGTGCCAGCAGCACAGGGTTAGATGGC. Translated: CASSTGLDG. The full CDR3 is CASSTGLDGYTF.